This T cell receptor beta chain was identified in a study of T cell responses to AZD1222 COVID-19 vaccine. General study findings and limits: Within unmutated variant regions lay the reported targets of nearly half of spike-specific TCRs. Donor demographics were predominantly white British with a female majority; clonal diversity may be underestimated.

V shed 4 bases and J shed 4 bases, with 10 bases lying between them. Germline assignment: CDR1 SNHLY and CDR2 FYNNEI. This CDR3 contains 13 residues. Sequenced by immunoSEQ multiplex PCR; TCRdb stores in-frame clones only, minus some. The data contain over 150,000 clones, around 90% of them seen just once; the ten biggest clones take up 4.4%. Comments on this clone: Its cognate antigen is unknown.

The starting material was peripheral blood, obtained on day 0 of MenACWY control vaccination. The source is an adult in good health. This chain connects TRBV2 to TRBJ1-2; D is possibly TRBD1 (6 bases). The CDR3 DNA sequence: TGTGCCAGCAGTGTCCGGGACACCTATGGCTACACCTTC. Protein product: CASSVRDTYGYTF.